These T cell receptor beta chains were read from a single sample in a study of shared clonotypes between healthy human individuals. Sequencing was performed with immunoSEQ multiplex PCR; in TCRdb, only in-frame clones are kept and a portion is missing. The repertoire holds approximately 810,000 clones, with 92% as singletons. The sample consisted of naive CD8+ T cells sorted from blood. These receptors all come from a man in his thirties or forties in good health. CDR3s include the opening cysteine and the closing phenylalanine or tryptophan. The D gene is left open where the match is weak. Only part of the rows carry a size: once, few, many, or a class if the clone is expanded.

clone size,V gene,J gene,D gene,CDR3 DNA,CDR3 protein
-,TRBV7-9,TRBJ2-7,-,TGTGCCAGCAGCTCGGACACTTACGAGCAGTACTTC,CASSSDTYEQYF
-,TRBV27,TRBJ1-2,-,TGTGCCAGCAGTTTCGGGGGGGAGGGCTACACCTTC,CASSFGGEGYTF
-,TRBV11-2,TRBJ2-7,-,TGTGCCAGCAGCTTAGGACTAGTCACGTACGAGCAGTACTTC,CASSLGLVTYEQYF
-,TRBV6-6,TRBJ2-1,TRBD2,TGTGCCAGCAGTTACACCCTAGCGGAATACAATGAGCAGTTCTTC,CASSYTLAEYNEQFF
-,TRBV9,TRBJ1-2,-,TGTGCCAGCAGCTTAGCAACGGACGGCAACTATGGCTACACCTTC,CASSLATDGNYGYTF
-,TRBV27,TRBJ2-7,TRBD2,TGTGCCAGCAGTTTTACTAGCGGGCGAGCCTACGAGCAGTACTTC,CASSFTSGRAYEQYF
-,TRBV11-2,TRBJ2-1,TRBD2,TGTGCCAGCAGCTTTGCCGCCTCGGGGGGCAATGAGCAGTTCTTC,CASSFAASGGNEQFF
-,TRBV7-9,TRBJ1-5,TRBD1,TGTGCCAGCAGCATTACCGGGACAGGGGCTGGCAATCAGCCCCAGCATTTT,CASSITGTGAGNQPQHF
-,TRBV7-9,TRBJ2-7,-,TGTGCCAGCAGCTTAGGGAAAACAGGTGAAGGCTCCTACGAGCAGTACTTC,CASSLGKTGEGSYEQYF
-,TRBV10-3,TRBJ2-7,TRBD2,TGTGCCATCAGTGGGACTAGCGGGAATTGGGATGTGTACGAGCAGTACTTC,CAISGTSGNWDVYEQYF
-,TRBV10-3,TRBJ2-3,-,TGTGCCATCAGGGTAGCTACTGGAGGCGATACGCAGTATTTT,CAIRVATGGDTQYF
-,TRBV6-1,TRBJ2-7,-,TGTGCCAGCAGTGTAAACCAGGCCCAAACCTACGAGCAGTACTTC,CASSVNQAQTYEQYF
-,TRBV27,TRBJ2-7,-,TGTGCCAGCAGTCAACAGGGTTTCTACGAGCAGTACTTC,CASSQQGFYEQYF
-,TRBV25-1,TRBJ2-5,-,TGTGCCAGCCGGTTTTCGGGCTTTTCTTACCAAGAGACCCAGTACTTC,CASRFSGFSYQETQYF
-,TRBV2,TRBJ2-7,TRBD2,TGTGCCAGCAGCGCCCCTAATCAAGGTAGCGGGCGTCCCTACGAGCAGTACTTC,CASSAPNQGSGRPYEQYF
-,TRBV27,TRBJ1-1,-,TGTGCCAGCAGTCCCGGACAGAATCGTCGAGCTTTCTTT,CASSPGQNRRAFF
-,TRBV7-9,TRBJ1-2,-,TGTGCCAGCAGCCACACGCTACGAGATGGCTACACCTTC,CASSHTLRDGYTF
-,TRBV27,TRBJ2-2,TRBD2,TGTGCCAGCAGTCCCCGGTGGGGACTAGCGGGGACCCGGGAGCTGTTTTTT,CASSPRWGLAGTRELFF
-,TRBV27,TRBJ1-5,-,TGTGCCAGCAGTTTATGGGGGGCGGTTGATCAGCCCCAGCATTTT,CASSLWGAVDQPQHF
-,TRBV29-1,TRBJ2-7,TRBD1,TGCAGCGTAACATTACCGGGACAGGGGTTCTACGAGCAGTACTTC,CSVTLPGQGFYEQYF
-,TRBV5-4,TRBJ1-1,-,TGTGCCAGCAGCGGCGGAATCAACACTGAAGCTTTCTTT,CASSGGINTEAFF
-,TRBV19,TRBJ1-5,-,TGTGCCAGTAGGGGGCTGGTTGGCGGGCAGCCCCAGCATTTT,CASRGLVGGQPQHF
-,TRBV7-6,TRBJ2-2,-,TGTGCCAGCAGCTTCACAGGGTTAACCGGGGAGCTGTTTTTT,CASSFTGLTGELFF
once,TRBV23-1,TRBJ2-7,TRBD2,TGCGCCAGCAGTCTTAATTTGCGACTAGCGGGGACGAGCTCCTACGAGCAGTACTTC,CASSLNLRLAGTSSYEQYF
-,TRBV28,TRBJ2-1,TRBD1,TGTGCCAGCAGCCGATACAGGGGAGAGCAGTTCTTC,CASSRYRGEQFF
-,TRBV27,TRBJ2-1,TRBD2,TGTGCCAGCAGTTTGATCACTAGCGGGAACAATGAGCAGTTCTTC,CASSLITSGNNEQFF
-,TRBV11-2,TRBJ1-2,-,TGTGCCAGCAGCTTACCTGGAGACAGTGTTGGCTACACCTTC,CASSLPGDSVGYTF
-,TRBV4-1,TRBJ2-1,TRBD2,TGCGCCAGCAGCCAAGACCCGGGAGGGCCGGGGAATGAGCAGTTCTTC,CASSQDPGGPGNEQFF
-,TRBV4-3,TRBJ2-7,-,TGCGCCAGCAGCCAAGATGTGGCTCGGGCAGGGCCCTCCTACGAGCAGTACTTC,CASSQDVARAGPSYEQYF
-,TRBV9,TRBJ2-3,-,TGTGCCAGCAGCGCGGAGGGGGGGTCTAGCACAGATACGCAGTATTTT,CASSAEGGSSTDTQYF
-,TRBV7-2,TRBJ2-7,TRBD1,TGTGCCAGCAACGGAGGAGACAGGGGTGGTGTTGGCTACGAGCAGTACTTC,CASNGGDRGGVGYEQYF
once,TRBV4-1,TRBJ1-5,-,TGCGCCAGCAGCCAAGGTCCTACGGTTGATAGCAATCAGCCCCAGCATTTT,CASSQGPTVDSNQPQHF
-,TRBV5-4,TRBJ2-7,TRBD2,TGTGCCAGCAGCTCGGGACCGGGGGGCGAGCAGTACTTC,CASSSGPGGEQYF
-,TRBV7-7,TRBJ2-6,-,TGTGCTAGCAGCCCCCCGGGGCCCCCGGAGTACGTCCTGACTTTC,CASSPPGPPEYVLTF
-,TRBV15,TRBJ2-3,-,TGTGCCACCAGCAGAGATCCCCCAGATACGCAGTATTTT,CATSRDPPDTQYF
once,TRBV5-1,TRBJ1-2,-,TGCGCCAGCGGAACAGACATCTATGGCTACACCTTC,CASGTDIYGYTF
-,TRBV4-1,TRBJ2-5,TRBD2,TGCGCCAGCAGCCAAGATTTGGGGGAGGGGGAGACCCAGTACTTC,CASSQDLGEGETQYF
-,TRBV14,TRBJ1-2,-,TGTGCCAGCAGCCAAGAGGTTACGGCCTTTGGCTACACCTTC,CASSQEVTAFGYTF
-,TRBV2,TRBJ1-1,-,TGTGCCAGCAGCGAGTATAGGGGGAACACTGAAGCTTTCTTT,CASSEYRGNTEAFF
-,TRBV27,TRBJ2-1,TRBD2,TGTGCCAGCAGCGACGGGACTAGCGGGAACAATGAGCAGTTCTTC,CASSDGTSGNNEQFF
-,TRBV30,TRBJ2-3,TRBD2,TGTGCCTGGGCTCCGGGACTAGCGGGAGATACGCAGTATTTT,CAWAPGLAGDTQYF
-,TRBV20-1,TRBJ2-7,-,TGCAGTGCCCGCACTTCCTACGAGCAGTACTTC,CSARTSYEQYF
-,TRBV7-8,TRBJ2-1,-,TGTGCCAGCAGCTTTCTCAGGACCTTTGGCGATGAGCAGTTCTTC,CASSFLRTFGDEQFF
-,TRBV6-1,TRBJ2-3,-,TGTGCCAGCAGCCTCCCGGCCTCTAGCACAGATACGCAGTATTTT,CASSLPASSTDTQYF
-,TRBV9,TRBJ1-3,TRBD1,TGTGCCAGCAGCAAGGGACAGGGCTCGACCTCTGGAAACACCATATATTTT,CASSKGQGSTSGNTIYF
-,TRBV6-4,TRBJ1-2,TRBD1,TGTGCCAGCAAAGACAGGGGGCGCCCGTGTGGCTACACCTTC,CASKDRGRPCGYTF
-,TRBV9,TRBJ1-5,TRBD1,TGTGCCAGCAGCGTAGGAGGGGGCCAGCCCCAGCATTTT,CASSVGGGQPQHF
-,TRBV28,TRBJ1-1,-,TGTGCCAGCAGTCACCTGGTGGGGGGCACTGAAGCTTTCTTT,CASSHLVGGTEAFF
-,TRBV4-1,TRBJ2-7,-,TGCGCCAGCAGCCAAGAAGCAGCGGGTCTTCCCTACGAGCAGTACTTC,CASSQEAAGLPYEQYF
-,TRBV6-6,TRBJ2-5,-,TGTGCCAGCAGTTACAGCATGGGCGGACAAGAGACCCAGTACTTC,CASSYSMGGQETQYF
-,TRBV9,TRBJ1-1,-,TGTGCCAGCAGCGTAGCTACGGGGCCAGAAGCTTTCTTT,CASSVATGPEAFF
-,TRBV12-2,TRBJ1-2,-,TGTGCAAGTCGCCCCAGGGGGAGTAACCCTAACTATGGCTACACCTTC,CASRPRGSNPNYGYTF
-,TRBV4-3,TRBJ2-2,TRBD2,TGCGCCAGCAGCCAAGATTTGGCTAGCGGGGCCTCGAACACCGGGGAGCTGTTTTTT,CASSQDLASGASNTGELFF